This T cell receptor beta chain was identified during a study of T cell repertoires in ileal Crohn's disease. About the research overall: Around 37% were active smokers at surgery; median disease duration was roughly 8 years. Every patient was operated on for stricturing (roughly 60%) or penetrating (around 40%) complications. About half of patients got postoperative therapy: about a dozen thiopurines, some 19 anti-TNF.

The V end was cut by 2 bases, the J end by 8 bases, with 6 bases between. The CDR3 has 12 amino acids. Germline V gene data show CDR1 as SGHAT and CDR2 as FQNNGV. Roughly 470 nanograms of biopsy DNA per sample underwent TCRB immunosequencing. Some clones are missing from TCRdb's copy, which holds only in-frame ones; the method was immunoSEQ multiplex PCR. The sample consists of around 33,000 clones, about four fifths of them appearing once. The chain uses TRBV11-2 and TRBJ1-4; TRBD1 might be the D (5 bases). This TCR was recovered from an adult with Crohn's disease. The specimen was ileal tissue. CDR3 region: CASSLRGEKLFF. The CDR3 region has the DNA TGTGCCAGCAGCTTACGGGGGGAAAAACTGTTTTTT.